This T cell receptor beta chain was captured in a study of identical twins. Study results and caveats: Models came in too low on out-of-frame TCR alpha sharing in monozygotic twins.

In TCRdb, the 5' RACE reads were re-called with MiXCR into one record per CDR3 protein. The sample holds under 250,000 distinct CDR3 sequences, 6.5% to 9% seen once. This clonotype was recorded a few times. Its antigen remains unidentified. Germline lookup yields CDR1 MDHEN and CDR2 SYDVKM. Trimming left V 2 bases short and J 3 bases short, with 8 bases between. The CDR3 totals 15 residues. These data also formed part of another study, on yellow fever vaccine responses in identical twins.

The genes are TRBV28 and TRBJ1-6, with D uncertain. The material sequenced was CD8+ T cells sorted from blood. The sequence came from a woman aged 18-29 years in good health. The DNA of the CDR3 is TGTGCCAGCAGTTTACAACCCGACTATAATTCACCCCTCCACTTT. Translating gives CASSLQPDYNSPLHF.